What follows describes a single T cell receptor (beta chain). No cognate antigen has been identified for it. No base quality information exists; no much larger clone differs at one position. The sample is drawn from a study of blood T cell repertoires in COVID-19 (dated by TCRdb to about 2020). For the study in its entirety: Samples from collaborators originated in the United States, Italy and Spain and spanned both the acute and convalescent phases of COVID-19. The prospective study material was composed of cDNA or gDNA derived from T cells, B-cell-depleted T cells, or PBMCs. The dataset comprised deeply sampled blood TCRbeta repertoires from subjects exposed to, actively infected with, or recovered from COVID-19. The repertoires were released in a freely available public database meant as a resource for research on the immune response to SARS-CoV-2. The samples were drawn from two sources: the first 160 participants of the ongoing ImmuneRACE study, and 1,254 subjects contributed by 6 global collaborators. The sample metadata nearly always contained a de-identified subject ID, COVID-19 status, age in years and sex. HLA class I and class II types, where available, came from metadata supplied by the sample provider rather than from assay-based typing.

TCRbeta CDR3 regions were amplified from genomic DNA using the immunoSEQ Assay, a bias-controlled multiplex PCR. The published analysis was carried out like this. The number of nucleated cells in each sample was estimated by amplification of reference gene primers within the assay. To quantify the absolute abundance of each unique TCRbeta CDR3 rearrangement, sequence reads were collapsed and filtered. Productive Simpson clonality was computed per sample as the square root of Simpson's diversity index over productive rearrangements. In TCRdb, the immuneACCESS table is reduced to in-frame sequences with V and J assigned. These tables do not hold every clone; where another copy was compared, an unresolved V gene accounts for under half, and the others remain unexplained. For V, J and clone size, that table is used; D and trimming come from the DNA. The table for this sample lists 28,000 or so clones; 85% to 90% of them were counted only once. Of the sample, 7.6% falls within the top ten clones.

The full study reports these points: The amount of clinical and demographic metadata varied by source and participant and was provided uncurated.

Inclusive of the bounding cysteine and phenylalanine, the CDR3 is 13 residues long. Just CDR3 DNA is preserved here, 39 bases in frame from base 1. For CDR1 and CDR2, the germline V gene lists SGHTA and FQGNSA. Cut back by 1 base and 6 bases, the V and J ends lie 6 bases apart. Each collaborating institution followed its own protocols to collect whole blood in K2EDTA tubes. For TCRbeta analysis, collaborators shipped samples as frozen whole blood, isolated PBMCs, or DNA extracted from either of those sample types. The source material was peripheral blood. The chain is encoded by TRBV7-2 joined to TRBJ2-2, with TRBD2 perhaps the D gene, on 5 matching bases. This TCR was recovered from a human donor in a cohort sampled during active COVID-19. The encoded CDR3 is CASSLEGAGELFF. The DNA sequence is TGTGCCAGCAGCTTAGAGGGAGCCGGGGAGCTGTTTTTT.